This T cell receptor beta chain was identified during a study of monozygotic twins with inflammatory bowel disease. Overall study findings and caveats: Comparison of concordant versus discordant twins revealed no difference in repertoire similarity, possibly due to limited power.

Germline values: CDR1 DFQATT, CDR2 SNEGSKA (reference sequence). This CDR3 is 13 amino acids long. On this clonotype itself: Its antigen is unknown.

TCRalpha and TCRbeta cDNA went through two nested PCRs of approximately 16 and 10 cycles. TCRdb reprocessed the 5' RACE reads and stores each CDR3 protein as one record, lacking DNA. Its table records roughly 300,000 distinct CDR3 sequences. The V and J genes are TRBV20-1 and TRBJ2-1; there is no DNA to check the TCRdb D call of TRBD1. This sequence originates from a human donor with ulcerative colitis or Crohn's disease, or a healthy co-twin of an affected twin (not recorded which). The specimen was blood. The CDR3 loop reads CSASRGSYNEQFF.